This section outlines one TCR beta chain sequence together with its context. Its antigen is unknown. Every isolated RNA sample was fully reverse transcribed, so sequencing captured expressed TCRB transcripts. Sequenced naive, central memory and regulatory T cell samples produced an average of about 3.6 million reads. The table came from immunoSEQ multiplex PCR; TCRdb's copy has only in-frame clones and leaves some out. The sample lists roughly 260,000 clones, about a fifth occurring once. The data belong to a study of beta chain features in type 1 diabetes. Study-level points and caveats: Researchers reported that naive, central memory and Treg TCRB repertoires appeared more similar in patients than in healthy donors. TCRB CDR3s from Type 1 diabetes patients were moderately but significantly shorter in all four CD4+ subsets.

Each population that was sorted was more than 98% pure. From germline, CDR1 is SGHTA and CDR2 FQGNSA. Trimming stripped 5 bases from V and 0 bases from J, with 17 bases between. The CDR3 contains 17 residues. Sequencing used naive CD4+ T cells from blood. The gene calls are TRBV7-2 and TRBJ2-1; D gene ambiguous. This clonotype was sampled from a woman between 40 and 50 years old with type 1 diabetes. The CDR3 reads CASSPNLQSSSYNEQFF. The CDR3 region has the DNA TGTGCCAGCAGCCCAAACCTACAGTCGAGCTCCTACAATGAGCAGTTCTTC.